The clone carrying this TCR beta chain came up a few times. The target antigen is unknown. TCRdb redid the calling of the reads with MiXCR, one entry per CDR3 protein. The sample lists roughly 800,000 distinct CDR3 sequences, 25% to 35% seen once, with about an eighth in the top ten. These data are taken from a study of T cell repertoires in cytomegalovirus infection. The CDR3 runs to 17 residues. Germline V gene lookup returns CDR1 SGHNT and CDR2 YYREEE (reference sequence). V was pared by 0 bases and J by 5 bases, with 8 bases of the junction left unmatched. The rearrangement joins TRBV5-4 to TRBJ2-1; 10 bases map to TRBD2. The receptor comes from a human donor in good health (CMV status not recorded). Some clones in this sample may be carry-over from other donors' samples. This material consisted of cultured CD8+ T cells from PBMCs, taken from culture after CMV antigen stimulation. The CDR3 here is CASSLVSGGTPNNEQFF. The DNA of the CDR3 is TGTGCCAGCAGCTTGGTTAGCGGGGGGACCCCCAACAATGAGCAGTTCTTC.